This T cell receptor (beta chain) was identified during a study of low-dose radiotherapy and immunotherapy resistance in tumors. Study as a whole: 1 Gy per fraction was delivered to Cohort 2 every two weeks, for 13 Gy total over 26 weeks.

V trimming: 0 bases; J trimming: 3 bases; junction bases outside the gene matches: 2. Germline-derived CDR1 and CDR2 are DFQATT and SNEGSKA (reference sequence). This CDR3 has 15 residues. With TRAV- and TRBV-specific primers, first-strand cDNA was made, covering the alpha and beta chains. TCRs were amplified for approximately 21 PCR cycles with a constant-region primer and V-primer adapter. TCRdb independently ran MiXCR on the reads; one entry per CDR3 protein. The table records tens of thousands of distinct CDR3 sequences, over 15% of them present only once. The time point: before trial treatment. Every donor was treated with nivolumab, ipilimumab, aspirin, low-dose cyclophosphamide and also low-dose radiotherapy.

The TCR originated in a male donor with prostate cancer. The source material was PBMCs, sampled before treatment. The V call is TRBV20-1, the J call TRBJ2-3, with 11 bases fitting TRBD1. This CDR3 reads CSAREDRGLTDTQYF. CDR3 nucleotide sequence: TGCAGTGCTAGAGAGGACAGGGGGCTGACAGATACGCAGTATTTT.